This T cell receptor (beta chain) was documented in a study of yellow fever vaccine responses in identical twins (dated by TCRdb to 2016 to 2018). In terms of the full investigation: The study precisely tracked vaccine-responding T cell clones in identical twins. The full study reports these points: According to the authors, the vaccine-induced T cell response in identical twins seemed to be partly convergent and partly specific to each individual.

From the cysteine through the phenylalanine, the CDR3 covers 16 amino acids. The DNA shown is the 48-base CDR3, in frame from base 1. The germline V gene sets CDR1 to MNHEY and CDR2 to SVGAGI. V was cut back by 0 bases and J by 5 bases, leaving a gap of 16 bases between them. This clonotype is regarded as large (0.1 to 1%). Its recognized antigen is unknown. Base-call qualities are not available, and no considerably larger clone is one nucleotide away. Library preparation employed RT-PCR. Sequencing was carried out with an Illumina HiSeq 2500. TCRdb's own reprocessing of the public reads used fastp at Q25 and MiXCR and kept productive beta chains. Rows with one shared CDR3 protein collapse into an entry with the most common genes and DNA. Counted in this sample were 1,000 to 1,500 distinct CDR3 sequences; 89% of them appeared once. The top ten clones comprise 20% to 25% of the sample.

The sample consisted of T cells from blood (PBMCs), unsorted or a sorted subset (not recorded which), taken before or after yellow fever vaccination (not recorded which). The rearrangement joined TRBV6-5 to TRBJ1-1; perhaps TRBD1 is the D gene, with 5 bases matching. The receptor's source is a female donor who received the yellow fever vaccine. The CDR3 region: CASSYSNPGWHTEAFF. The sequence in DNA is TGTGCCAGCAGTTACTCGAACCCAGGGTGGCATACTGAAGCTTTCTTT.